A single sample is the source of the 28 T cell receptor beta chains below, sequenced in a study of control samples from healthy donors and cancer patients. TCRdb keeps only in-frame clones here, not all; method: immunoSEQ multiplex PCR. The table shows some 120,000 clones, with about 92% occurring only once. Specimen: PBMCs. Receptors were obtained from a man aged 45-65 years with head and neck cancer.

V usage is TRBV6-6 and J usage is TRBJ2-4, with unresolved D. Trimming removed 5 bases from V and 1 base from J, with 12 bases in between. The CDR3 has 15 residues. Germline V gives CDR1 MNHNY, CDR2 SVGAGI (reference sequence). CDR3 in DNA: TGTGCCAGCAGTATGAACCGGGTGGCCAAAAACATTCAGTACTTC. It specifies CASSMNRVAKNIQYF.

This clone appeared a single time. The CDR3 bases are TGTGCTAGTGCCGAGGGGCTAGCTACCCATGCGCAGTTCTTC. It translates to CASAEGLATHAQFF. V and J are TRBV12-5 and TRBJ2-1; either TRBD1 or TRBD2 may fit D (5 bases each). Germline V CDR1 and CDR2: LGHNT, FRNRAP. With 7 bases removed from V and 12 bases from J, the gap between germline ends came to 22 bases. The CDR3 loop spans 14 amino acids.

CDR3 bases: TGTGCCAGCAGGTCGGGGGGTCCTGAGCAGTTCTTC. Translating it yields CASRSGGPEQFF. The chain has TRBV9 and TRBJ2-1; TRBD2 matches at 7 bases. Germline lookup yields CDR1 SGDLS and CDR2 YYNGEE. The CDR3 length is 12 residues. V lost 5 bases and J lost 9; bases outside the gene matches: 5.

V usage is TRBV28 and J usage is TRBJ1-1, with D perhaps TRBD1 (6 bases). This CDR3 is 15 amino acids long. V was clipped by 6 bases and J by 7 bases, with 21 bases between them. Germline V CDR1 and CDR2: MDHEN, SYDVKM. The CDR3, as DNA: TGTGCCAGCAGCCCCCCGGTGGGGGCGTTCCGTGAAGCTTTCTTT. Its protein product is CASSPPVGAFREAFF.

The CDR3 nucleotides are TGTGCCACCAGTGATCGTGGACAGACCAAAGTGAATGAGCAGTTCTTC. It codes for CATSDRGQTKVNEQFF. The chain couples TRBV24-1 to TRBJ2-1; D perhaps matches TRBD1 (6 bases). Germline V CDR1 and CDR2: KGHDR, SFDVKD. V was clipped by 3 bases and J by 7 bases, with 18 bases between them. This CDR3 region has 16 residues.

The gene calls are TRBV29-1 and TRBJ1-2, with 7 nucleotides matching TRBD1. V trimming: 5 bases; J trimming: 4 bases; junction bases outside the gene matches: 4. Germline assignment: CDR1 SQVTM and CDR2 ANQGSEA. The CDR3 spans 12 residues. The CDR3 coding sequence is TGCAGCGTTATAGGGGGCGGCTATGGCTACACCTTC. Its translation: CSVIGGGYGYTF.

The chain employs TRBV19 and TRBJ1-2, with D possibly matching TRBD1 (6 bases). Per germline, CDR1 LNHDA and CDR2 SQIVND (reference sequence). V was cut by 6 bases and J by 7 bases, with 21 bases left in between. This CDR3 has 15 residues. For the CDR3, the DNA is TGTGCCAGTAGGTGGACGCCAGGGGCGCGGAGTGGCTACACCTTC. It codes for CASRWTPGARSGYTF.

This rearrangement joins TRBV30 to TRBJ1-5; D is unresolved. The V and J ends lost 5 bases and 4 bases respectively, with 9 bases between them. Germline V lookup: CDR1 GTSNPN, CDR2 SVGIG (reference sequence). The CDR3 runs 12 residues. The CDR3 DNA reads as TGTGCCTGGGACCGAATTAATCAGCCCCAGCATTTT. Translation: CAWDRINQPQHF.

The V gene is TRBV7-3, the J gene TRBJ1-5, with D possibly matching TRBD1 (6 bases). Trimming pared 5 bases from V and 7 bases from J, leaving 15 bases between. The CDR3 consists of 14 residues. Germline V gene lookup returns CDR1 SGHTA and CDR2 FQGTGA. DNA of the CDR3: TGTGCCAGCAGCCTCCTAGGGGGAGGCCAGCCCCAGCATTTT. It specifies CASSLLGGGQPQHF.

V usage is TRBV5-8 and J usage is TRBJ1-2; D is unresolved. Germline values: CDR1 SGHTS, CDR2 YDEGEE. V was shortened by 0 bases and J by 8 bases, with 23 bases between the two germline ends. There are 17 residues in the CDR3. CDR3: CASSLGTGGGVRGGYTF. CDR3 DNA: TGTGCCAGCAGCTTGGGGACGGGAGGAGGAGTAAGAGGGGGCTACACCTTC. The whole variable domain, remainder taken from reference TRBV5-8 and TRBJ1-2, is EAGVTQSPTHLIKTRGQQATLRCSPISGHTSVYWYQQALGLGLQFLLWYDEGEERNRGNFPPRFSGRQFPNYSSELNVNALELEDSALYLCASSLGTGGGVRGGYTFGSGTRLTVV.

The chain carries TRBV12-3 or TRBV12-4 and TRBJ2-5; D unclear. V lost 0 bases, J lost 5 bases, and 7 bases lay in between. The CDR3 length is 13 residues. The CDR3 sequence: CASSLAPAETQYF. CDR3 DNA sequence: TGTGCCAGCAGTTTAGCGCCGGCGGAGACCCAGTACTTC.

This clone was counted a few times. CDR3 amino acids: CASSKTRGPNQPQHF. The CDR3 bases are TGCGCCAGCAGCAAGACAAGGGGGCCCAATCAGCCCCAGCATTTT. The genes are TRBV5-1 and TRBJ1-5; TRBD1 matches 7 bases. Germline CDR1 SGHRS, CDR2 YFSETQ. The CDR3 totals 15 residues. V shed 4 bases and J 3 bases; nucleotides not matched to a gene: 7.

The CDR3 spells CASSLGDSSRGNQPQHF. Here the CDR3 DNA reads TGCGCCAGCAGCTTGGGGGACAGCTCCAGGGGCAATCAGCCCCAGCATTTT. V gene TRBV5-1 combines with J gene TRBJ1-5; 7 positions agree with TRBD1. Germline CDR1 and CDR2: SGHRS and YFSETQ. This CDR3 is 17 amino acids long. V dropped 0 bases and J dropped 2; count of bases not matched to a gene: 8. The whole variable domain, remainder taken from reference TRBV5-1 and TRBJ1-5, is KAGVTQTPRYLIKTRGQQVTLSCSPISGHRSVSWYQQTPGQGLQFLFEYFSETQRNKGNFPGRFSGRQFSNSRSEMNVSTLELGDSALYLCASSLGDSSRGNQPQHFGDGTRLSIL.

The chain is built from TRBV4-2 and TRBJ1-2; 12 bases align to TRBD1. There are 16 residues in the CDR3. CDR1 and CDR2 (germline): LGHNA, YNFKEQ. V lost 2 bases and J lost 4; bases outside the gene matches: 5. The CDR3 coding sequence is TGTGCCAGCAGCCAAAAGGGACAGGGGGCAGGCTATGGCTACACCTTC. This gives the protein CASSQKGQGAGYGYTF.

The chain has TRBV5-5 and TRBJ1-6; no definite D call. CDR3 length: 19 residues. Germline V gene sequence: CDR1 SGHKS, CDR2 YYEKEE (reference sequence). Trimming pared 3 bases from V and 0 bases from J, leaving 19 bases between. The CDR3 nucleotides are TGTGCCAGCAGCTCGGACGAAACCCCAATGAGCTCCTATAATTCACCCCTCCACTTT. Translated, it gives CASSSDETPMSSYNSPLHF.

The CDR3 sequence is CASRGRQGLQETQYF. The CDR3 DNA follows: TGTGCCAGCAGAGGCCGACAGGGTCTCCAAGAGACCCAGTACTTC. V and J are TRBV28 and TRBJ2-5; 7 bases are a match to TRBD1. Germline lookup yields CDR1 MDHEN and CDR2 SYDVKM. Trimming cost V 6 bases and J 1 base; bases outside gene matches: 8. The CDR3 consists of 15 residues.

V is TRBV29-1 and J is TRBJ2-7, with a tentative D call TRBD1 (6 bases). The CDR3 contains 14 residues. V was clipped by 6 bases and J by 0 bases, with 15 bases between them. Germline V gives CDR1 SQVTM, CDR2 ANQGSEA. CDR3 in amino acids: CSVLLRGNSYEQYF. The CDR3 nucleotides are TGCAGCGTCTTACTCAGGGGAAACTCCTACGAGCAGTACTTC.

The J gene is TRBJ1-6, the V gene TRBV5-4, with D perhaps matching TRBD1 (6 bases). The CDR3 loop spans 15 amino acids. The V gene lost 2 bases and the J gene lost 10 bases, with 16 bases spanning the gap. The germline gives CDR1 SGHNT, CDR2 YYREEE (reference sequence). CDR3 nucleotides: TGTGCCAGCAGCTTCGAACAGGGAGGTTTCTCACCCCTCCACTTT. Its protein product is CASSFEQGGFSPLHF.

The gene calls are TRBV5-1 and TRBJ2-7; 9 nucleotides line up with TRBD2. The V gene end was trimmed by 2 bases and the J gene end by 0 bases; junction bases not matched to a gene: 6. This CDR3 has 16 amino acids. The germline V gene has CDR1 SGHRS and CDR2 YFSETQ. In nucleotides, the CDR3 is TGCGCCAGCAGCTTTCTTGGTAGCGGGGGCTCCTACGAGCAGTACTTC. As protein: CASSFLGSGGSYEQYF. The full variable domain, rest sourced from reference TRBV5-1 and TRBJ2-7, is KAGVTQTPRYLIKTRGQQVTLSCSPISGHRSVSWYQQTPGQGLQFLFEYFSETQRNKGNFPGRFSGRQFSNSRSEMNVSTLELGDSALYLCASSFLGSGGSYEQYFGPGTRLTVT.

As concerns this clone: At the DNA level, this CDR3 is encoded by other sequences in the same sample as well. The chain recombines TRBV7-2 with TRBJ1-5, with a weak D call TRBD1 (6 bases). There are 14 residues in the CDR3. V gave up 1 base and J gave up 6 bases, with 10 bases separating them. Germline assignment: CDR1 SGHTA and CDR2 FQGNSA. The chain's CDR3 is CASSLGGAGQPQHF. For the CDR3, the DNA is TGTGCCAGCAGCTTAGGGGGGGCAGGTCAGCCCCAGCATTTT.

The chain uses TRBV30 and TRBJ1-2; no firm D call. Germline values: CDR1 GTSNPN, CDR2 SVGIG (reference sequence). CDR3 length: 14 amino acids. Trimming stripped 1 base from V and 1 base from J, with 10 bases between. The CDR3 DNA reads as TGTGCCTGGAGTGGTCGGTTATTTAACTATGGCTACACCTTC. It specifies CAWSGRLFNYGYTF.

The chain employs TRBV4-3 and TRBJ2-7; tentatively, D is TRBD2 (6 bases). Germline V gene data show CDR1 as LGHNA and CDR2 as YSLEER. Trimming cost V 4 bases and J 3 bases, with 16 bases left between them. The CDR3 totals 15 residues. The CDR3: CASSLRLGRVYEQYF. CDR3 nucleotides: TGCGCCAGCAGCCTCCGACTAGGACGGGTCTACGAGCAGTACTTC.

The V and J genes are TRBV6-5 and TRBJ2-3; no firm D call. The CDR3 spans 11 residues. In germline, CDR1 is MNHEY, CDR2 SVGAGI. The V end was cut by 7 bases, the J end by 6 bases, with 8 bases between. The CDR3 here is CASTTADTQYF. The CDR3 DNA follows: TGTGCCAGCACAACTGCGGATACGCAGTATTTT.

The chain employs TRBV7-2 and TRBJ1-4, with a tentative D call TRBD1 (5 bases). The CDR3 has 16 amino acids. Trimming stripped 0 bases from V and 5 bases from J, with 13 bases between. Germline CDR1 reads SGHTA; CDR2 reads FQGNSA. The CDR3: CASSLARGAQNEKLFF. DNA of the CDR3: TGTGCCAGCAGCTTAGCGCGTGGGGCCCAGAATGAAAAACTGTTTTTT. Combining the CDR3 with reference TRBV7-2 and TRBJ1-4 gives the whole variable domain GAGVSQSPSNKVTEKGKDVELRCDPISGHTALYWYRQSLGQGLEFLIYFQGNSAPDKSGLPSDRFSAERTGGSVSTLTIQRTQQEDSAVYLCASSLARGAQNEKLFFGSGTQLSVL.

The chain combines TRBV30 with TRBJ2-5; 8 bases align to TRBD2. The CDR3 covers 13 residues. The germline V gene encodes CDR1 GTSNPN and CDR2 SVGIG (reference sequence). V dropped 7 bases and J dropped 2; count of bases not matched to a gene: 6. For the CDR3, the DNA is TGTGCCTCTTTACTAGCGGAACAAGAGACCCAGTACTTC. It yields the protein CASLLAEQETQYF.

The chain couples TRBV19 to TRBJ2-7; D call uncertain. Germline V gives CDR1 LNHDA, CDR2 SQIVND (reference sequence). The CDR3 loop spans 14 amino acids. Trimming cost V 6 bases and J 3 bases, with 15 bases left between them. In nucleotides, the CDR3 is TGTGCCAGTAGCCCAGCGAGAGAAAACTACGAGCAGTACTTC. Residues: CASSPARENYEQYF. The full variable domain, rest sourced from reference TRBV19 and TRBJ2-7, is DGGITQSPKYLFRKEGQNVTLSCEQNLNHDAMYWYRQDPGQGLRLIYYSQIVNDFQKGDIAEGYSVSREKKESFPLTVTSAQKNPTAFYLCASSPARENYEQYFGPGTRLTVT.

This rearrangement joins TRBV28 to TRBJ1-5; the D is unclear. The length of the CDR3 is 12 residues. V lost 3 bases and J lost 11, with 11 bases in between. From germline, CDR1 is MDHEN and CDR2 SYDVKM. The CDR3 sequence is CASSLSDGAQHF. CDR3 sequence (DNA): TGTGCCAGCAGTTTGAGCGATGGGGCCCAGCATTTT.

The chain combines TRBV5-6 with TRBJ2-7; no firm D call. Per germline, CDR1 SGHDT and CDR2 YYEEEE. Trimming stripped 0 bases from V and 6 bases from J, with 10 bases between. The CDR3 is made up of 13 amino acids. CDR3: CASSLVSSGEQYF. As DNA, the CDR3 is TGTGCCAGCAGCTTGGTATCCTCAGGCGAGCAGTACTTC.